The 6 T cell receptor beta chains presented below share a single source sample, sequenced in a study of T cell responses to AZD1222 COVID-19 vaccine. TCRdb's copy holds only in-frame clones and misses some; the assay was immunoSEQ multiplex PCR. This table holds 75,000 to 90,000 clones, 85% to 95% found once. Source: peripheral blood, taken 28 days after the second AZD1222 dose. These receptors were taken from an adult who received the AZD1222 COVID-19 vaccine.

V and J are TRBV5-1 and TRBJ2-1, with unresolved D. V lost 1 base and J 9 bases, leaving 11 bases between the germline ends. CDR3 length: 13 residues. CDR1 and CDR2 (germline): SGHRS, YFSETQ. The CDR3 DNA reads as TGCGCCAGCAGCTTGCCACCAAGGGCTGAGCAGTTCTTC. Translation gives CASSLPPRAEQFF.

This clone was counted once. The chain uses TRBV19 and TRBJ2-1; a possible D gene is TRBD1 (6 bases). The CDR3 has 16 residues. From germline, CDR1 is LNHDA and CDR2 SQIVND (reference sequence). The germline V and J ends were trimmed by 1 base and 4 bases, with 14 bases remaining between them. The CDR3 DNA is TGTGCCAGTAGTATAGTTGGACAGTCATTATACAATGAGCAGTTCTTC. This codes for CASSIVGQSLYNEQFF. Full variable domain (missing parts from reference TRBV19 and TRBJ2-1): DGGITQSPKYLFRKEGQNVTLSCEQNLNHDAMYWYRQDPGQGLRLIYYSQIVNDFQKGDIAEGYSVSREKKESFPLTVTSAQKNPTAFYLCASSIVGQSLYNEQFFGPGTRLTVL.

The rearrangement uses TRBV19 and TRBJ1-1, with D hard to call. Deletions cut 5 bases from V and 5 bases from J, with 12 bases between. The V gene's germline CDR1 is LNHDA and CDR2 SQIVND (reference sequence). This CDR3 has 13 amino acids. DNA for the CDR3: TGTGCCAGTAGTTCTCAAAGAGGGACTGAAGCTTTCTTT. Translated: CASSSQRGTEAFF.

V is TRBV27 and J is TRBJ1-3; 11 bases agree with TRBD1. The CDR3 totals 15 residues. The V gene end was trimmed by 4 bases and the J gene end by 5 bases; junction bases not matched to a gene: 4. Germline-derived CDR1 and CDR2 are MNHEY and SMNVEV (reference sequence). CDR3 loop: CASSSRDRGRNTIYF. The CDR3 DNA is TGTGCCAGCAGTTCCCGGGACAGGGGGAGAAACACCATATATTTT.

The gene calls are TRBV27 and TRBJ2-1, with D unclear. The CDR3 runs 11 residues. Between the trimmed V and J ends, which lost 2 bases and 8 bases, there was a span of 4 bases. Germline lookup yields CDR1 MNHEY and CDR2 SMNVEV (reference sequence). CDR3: CASSLRDEQFF. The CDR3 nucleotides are TGTGCCAGCAGTTTAAGAGATGAGCAGTTCTTC.

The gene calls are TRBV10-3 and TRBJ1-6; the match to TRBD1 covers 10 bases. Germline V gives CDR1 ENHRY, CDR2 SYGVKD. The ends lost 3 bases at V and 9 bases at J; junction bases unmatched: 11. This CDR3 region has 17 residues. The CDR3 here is CAISDGTGAPRGSPLHF. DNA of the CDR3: TGTGCCATCAGTGACGGGACAGGGGCCCCCAGGGGTTCACCCCTCCACTTT.